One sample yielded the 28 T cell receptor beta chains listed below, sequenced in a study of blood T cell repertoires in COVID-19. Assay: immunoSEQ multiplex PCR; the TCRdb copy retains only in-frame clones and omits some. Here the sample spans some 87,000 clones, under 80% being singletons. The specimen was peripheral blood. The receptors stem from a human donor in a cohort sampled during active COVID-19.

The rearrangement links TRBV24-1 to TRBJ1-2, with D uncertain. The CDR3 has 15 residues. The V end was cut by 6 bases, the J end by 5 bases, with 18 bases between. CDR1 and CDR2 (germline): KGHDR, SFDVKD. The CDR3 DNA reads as TGTGCCACCAGTACGGGGTCCCCGGTGGTGTATGGCTACACCTTC. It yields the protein CATSTGSPVVYGYTF.

The CDR3: CASSLDRGWGEKLFF. CDR3 in DNA: TGCGCCAGCAGCTTGGACAGGGGGTGGGGTGAAAAACTGTTTTTT. The chain combines TRBV5-1 with TRBJ1-4; 8 bases agree with TRBD1. V lost 0 bases to trimming and J lost 7 bases; unmatched junction nucleotides: 5. Germline V CDR1 and CDR2: SGHRS, YFSETQ. The CDR3 runs 15 residues.

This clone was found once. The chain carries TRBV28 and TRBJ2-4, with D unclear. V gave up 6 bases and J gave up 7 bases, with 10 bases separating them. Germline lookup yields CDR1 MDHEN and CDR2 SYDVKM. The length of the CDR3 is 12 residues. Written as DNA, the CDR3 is TGTGCCAGCAGCCCAACTTGGAACATTCAGTACTTC. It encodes CASSPTWNIQYF.

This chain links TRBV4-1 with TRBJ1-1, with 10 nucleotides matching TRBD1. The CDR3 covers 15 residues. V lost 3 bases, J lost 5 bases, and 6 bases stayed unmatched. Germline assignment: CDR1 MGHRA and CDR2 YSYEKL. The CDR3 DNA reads TGCGCCAGCAGCCACGGACAGGGGGGAGGGACTGAAGCTTTCTTT. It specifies CASSHGQGGGTEAFF.

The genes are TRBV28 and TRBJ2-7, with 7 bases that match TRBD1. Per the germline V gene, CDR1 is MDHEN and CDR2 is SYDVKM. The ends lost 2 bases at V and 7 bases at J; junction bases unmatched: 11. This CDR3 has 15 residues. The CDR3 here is CASSLGTTGAGEQYF. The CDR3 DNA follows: TGTGCCAGCAGTTTAGGTACCACAGGGGCTGGGGAGCAGTACTTC. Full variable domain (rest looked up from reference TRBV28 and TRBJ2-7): DVKVTQSSRYLVKRTGEKVFLECVQDMDHENMFWYRQDPGLGLRLIYFSYDVKMKEKGDIPEGYSVSREKKERFSLILESASTNQTSMYLCASSLGTTGAGEQYFGPGTRLTVT.

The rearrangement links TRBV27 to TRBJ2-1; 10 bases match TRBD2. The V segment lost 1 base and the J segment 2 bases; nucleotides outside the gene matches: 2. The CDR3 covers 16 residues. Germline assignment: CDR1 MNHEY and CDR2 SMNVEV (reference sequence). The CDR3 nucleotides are TGTGCCAGCAGTTTATTAAGCGGGAGGGCCTACAATGAGCAGTTCTTC. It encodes CASSLLSGRAYNEQFF.

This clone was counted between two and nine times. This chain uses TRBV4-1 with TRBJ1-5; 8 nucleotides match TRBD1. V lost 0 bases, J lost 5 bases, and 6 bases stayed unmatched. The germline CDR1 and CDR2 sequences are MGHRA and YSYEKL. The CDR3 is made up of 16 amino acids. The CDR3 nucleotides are TGCGCCAGCAGCCAAGATGGGACAGGAAGGGATCAGCCCCAGCATTTT. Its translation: CASSQDGTGRDQPQHF.

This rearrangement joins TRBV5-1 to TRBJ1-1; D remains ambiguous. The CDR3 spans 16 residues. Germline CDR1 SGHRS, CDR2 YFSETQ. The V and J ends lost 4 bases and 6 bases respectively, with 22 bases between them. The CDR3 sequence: CASSPLDGGGFSEAFF. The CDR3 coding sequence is TGCGCCAGCAGCCCTCTGGACGGCGGAGGTTTCTCTGAAGCTTTCTTT. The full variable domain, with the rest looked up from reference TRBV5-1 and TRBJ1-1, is KAGVTQTPRYLIKTRGQQVTLSCSPISGHRSVSWYQQTPGQGLQFLFEYFSETQRNKGNFPGRFSGRQFSNSRSEMNVSTLELGDSALYLCASSPLDGGGFSEAFFGQGTRLTVV.

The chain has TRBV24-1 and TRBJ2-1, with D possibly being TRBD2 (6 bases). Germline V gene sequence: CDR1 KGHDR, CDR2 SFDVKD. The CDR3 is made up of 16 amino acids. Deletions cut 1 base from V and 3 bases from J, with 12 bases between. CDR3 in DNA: TGTGCCACCAGTGATTTTGGGCGGGATGGCTACAATGAGCAGTTCTTC. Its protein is CATSDFGRDGYNEQFF.

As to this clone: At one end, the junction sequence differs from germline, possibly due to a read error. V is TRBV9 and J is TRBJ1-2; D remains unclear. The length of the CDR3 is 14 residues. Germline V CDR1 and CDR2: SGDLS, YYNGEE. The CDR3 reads CASSLMTVNYSYTF. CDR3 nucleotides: TGTGCCAGCAGCTTGATGACCGTTAACTATAGCTACACCTTC. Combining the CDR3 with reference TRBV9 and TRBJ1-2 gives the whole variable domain DSGVTQTPKHLITATGQRVTLRCSPRSGDLSVYWYQQSLDQGLQFLIQYYNGEERAKGNILERFSAQQFPDLHSELNLSSLELGDSALYFCASSLMTVNYSYTFGSGTRLTVV.

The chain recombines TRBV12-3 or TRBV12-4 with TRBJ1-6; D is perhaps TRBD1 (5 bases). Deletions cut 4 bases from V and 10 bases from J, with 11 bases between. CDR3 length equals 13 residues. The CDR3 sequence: CASSSQGKSPLHF. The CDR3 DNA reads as TGTGCCAGCAGTTCCCAGGGAAAATCACCCCTCCACTTT.

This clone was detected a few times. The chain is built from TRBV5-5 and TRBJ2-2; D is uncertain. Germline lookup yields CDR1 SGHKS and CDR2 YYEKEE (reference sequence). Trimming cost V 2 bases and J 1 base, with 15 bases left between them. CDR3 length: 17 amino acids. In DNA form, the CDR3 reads TGTGCCAGCAGCTTAACTTTTTTTAATGGGAACACCGGGGAGCTGTTTTTT. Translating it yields CASSLTFFNGNTGELFF.

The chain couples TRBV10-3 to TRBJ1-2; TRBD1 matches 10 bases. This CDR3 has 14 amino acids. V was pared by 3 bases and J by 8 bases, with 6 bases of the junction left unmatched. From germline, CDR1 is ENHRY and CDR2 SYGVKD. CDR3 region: CAISDIGTGDGYTF. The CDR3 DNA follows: TGTGCCATCAGTGATATTGGGACAGGGGACGGCTACACCTTC.

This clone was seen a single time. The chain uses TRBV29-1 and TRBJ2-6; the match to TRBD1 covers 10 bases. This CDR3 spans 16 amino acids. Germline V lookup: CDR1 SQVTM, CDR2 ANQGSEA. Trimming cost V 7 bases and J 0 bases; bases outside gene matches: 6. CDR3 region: CSAGTGALSGANVLTF. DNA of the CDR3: TGCAGCGCCGGGACAGGGGCCCTCTCTGGGGCCAACGTCCTGACTTTC.

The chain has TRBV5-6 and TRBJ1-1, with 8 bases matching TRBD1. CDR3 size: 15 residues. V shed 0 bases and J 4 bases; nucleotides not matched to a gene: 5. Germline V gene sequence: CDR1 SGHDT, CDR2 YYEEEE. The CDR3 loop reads CASSLGTGKGTEAFF. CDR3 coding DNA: TGTGCCAGCAGCTTGGGGACAGGGAAGGGCACTGAAGCTTTCTTT.

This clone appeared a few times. CDR3 bases: TGTGCCAGCATCGACTCGAGGGCAGGCAACACTGAAGCTTTCTTT. It is translated as CASIDSRAGNTEAFF. This chain links TRBV27 with TRBJ1-1; D is unresolved. The CDR3 spans 15 residues. Deletions cut 7 bases from V and 2 bases from J, with 17 bases between. Germline lookup yields CDR1 MNHEY and CDR2 SMNVEV (reference sequence).

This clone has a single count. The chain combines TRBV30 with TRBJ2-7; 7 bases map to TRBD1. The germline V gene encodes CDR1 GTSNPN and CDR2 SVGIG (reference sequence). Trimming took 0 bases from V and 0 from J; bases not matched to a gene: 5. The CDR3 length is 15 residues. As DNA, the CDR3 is TGTGCCTGGAGTGTGAAGGACAGGTACTCCTACGAGCAGTACGTC. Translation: CAWSVKDRYSYEQYV.

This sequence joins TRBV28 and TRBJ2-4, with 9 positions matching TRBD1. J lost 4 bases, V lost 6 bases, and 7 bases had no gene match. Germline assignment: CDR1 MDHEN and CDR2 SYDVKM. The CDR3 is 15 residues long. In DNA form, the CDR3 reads TGTGCCAGCAGCTTCCAGGGGACAGGGAAAAACATTCAGTACTTC. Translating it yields CASSFQGTGKNIQYF. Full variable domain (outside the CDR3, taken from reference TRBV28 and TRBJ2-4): DVKVTQSSRYLVKRTGEKVFLECVQDMDHENMFWYRQDPGLGLRLIYFSYDVKMKEKGDIPEGYSVSREKKERFSLILESASTNQTSMYLCASSFQGTGKNIQYFGAGTRLSVL.

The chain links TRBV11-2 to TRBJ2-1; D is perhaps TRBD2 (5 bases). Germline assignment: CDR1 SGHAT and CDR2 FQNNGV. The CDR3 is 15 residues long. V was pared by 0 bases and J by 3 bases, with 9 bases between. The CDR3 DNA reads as TGTGCCAGCAGCTTAGATCCCGGGATCTACAATGAGCAGTTCTTC. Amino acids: CASSLDPGIYNEQFF.

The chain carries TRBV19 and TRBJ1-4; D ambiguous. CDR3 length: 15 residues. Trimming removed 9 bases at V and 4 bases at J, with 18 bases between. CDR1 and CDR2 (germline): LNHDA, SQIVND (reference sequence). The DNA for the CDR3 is TGTGCCAGCGCCTCCGAGTCAGGTTTTAATGAAAAACTGTTTTTT. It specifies CASASESGFNEKLFF.

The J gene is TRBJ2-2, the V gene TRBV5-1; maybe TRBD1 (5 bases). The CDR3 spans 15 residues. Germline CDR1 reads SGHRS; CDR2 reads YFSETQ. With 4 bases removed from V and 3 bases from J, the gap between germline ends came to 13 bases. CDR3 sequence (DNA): TGCGCCAGCAGCCCGAGACAGTGGGACACCGGGGAGCTGTTTTTT. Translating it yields CASSPRQWDTGELFF.

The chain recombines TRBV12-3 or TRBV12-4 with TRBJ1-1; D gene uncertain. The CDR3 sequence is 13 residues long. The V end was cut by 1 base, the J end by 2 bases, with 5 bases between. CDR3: CASSLGYNTEAFF. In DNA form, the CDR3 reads TGTGCCAGCAGTTTAGGTTATAACACTGAAGCTTTCTTT.

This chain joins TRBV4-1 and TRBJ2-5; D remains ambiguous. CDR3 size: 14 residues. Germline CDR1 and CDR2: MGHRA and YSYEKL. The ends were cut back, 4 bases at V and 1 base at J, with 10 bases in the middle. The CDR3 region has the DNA TGCGCCAGCAGCCTGGCTTCTAGCCAAGAGACCCAGTACTTC. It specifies CASSLASSQETQYF.

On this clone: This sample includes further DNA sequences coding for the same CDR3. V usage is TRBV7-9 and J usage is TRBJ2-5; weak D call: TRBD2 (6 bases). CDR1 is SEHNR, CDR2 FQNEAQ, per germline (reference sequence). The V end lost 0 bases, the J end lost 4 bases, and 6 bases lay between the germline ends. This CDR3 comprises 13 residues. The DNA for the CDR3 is TGTGCCAGCAGCTTAGCGGGAGGAGAGACCCAGTACTTC. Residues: CASSLAGGETQYF.

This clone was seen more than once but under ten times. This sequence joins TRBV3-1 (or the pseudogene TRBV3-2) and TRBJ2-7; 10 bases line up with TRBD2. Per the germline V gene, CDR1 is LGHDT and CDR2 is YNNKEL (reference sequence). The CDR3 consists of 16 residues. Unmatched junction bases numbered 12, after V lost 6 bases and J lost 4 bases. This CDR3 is CASSSQPSGGPYEQYF. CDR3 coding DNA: TGTGCCAGCAGTTCTCAACCTAGCGGGGGTCCGTACGAGCAGTACTTC.

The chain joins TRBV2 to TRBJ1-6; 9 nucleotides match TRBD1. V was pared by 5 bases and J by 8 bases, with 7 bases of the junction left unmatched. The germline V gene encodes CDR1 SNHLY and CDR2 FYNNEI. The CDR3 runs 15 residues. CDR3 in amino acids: CASSIRRTGDSPLHF. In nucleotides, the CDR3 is TGTGCCAGCAGTATAAGGAGGACAGGGGATTCACCCCTCCACTTT.

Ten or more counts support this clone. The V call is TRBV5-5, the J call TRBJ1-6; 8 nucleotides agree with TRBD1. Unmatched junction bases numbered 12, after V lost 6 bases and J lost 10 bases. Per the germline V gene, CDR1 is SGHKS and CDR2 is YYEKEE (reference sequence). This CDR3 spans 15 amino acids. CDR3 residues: CASTRKGTGGSPLHF. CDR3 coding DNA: TGTGCCAGCACCCGAAAAGGGACAGGAGGCTCACCCCTCCACTTT.

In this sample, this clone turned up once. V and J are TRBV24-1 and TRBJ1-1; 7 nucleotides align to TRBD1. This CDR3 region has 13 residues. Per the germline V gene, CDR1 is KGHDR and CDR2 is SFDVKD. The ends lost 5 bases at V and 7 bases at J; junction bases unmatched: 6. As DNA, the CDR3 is TGTGCCACCAGTGGCCAACAGGGGCATGAAGCTTTCTTT. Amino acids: CATSGQQGHEAFF.